The entry that follows covers one T cell receptor (beta chain) sequence. The antigen it recognizes is unknown. Within one base of it there is no much larger clone, and no base qualities were kept. V has 4 bases trimmed and J has 7 bases trimmed; junction bases matching no gene number 3. The CDR3 has 13 amino acids, counting the end cysteine and phenylalanine. Just the 39-base CDR3 DNA is kept, in frame starting at base 1. The CDR1 and CDR2 encoded by the germline V gene are SQVTM and ANQGSEA. The immunoSEQ Assay, a bias-controlled multiplex PCR, was used to amplify TCRbeta CDR3 regions from genomic DNA. Concerning the study's data processing: Nucleated cell counts per sample were estimated from amplification of reference gene primers within the assay. Sequence reads were collapsed and filtered to measure the absolute abundance of every unique TCRbeta CDR3 rearrangement. For each sample, productive Simpson clonality was calculated as the square root of Simpson's diversity index across productive rearrangements. TCRdb's version of the immuneACCESS table is confined to in-frame rearrangements and falls short of the full clone set. An unresolved V gene accounts for under half of the shortfall where checked; the remainder is of unknown origin. V, J and clone size derive from that table, while D and trimming were established from the DNA sequence. The sample data list around 250,000 clones, and approximately 82% of these were observed just once. The top ten clonotypes cover 3.1% of the sample.

The data stem from a study of blood T cell repertoires in COVID-19 (TCRdb year 2020). Some background on the complete study: Collaborator samples came from the United States, Italy and Spain and covered acute and convalescent phases of COVID-19. The prospective study material was composed of cDNA or gDNA derived from T cells, B-cell-depleted T cells, or PBMCs. Subjects who had been exposed to COVID-19, were actively infected with it, or had recovered from it provided the deeply sampled blood TCRbeta repertoires that made up the dataset. The repertoires were made available in a free public database intended to serve as a resource for research on the immune response to SARS-CoV-2. The samples were drawn from two sources: the first 160 participants of the ongoing ImmuneRACE study, and 1,000 to 1,500 subjects contributed by 6 global collaborators. Sample metadata almost always included a de-identified subject ID, COVID-19 status, age in years and sex. Where available, HLA class I and class II types were obtained from metadata supplied by the sample provider rather than from assay-based typing. Findings and caveats that apply to the study as a whole: Clinical and demographic metadata were provided uncurated, with the amount varying by source and participant.

The collaborating institutions used their own protocols to collect whole blood in K2EDTA tubes. For TCRbeta analysis, collaborators shipped samples as frozen whole blood, isolated PBMCs, or DNA extracted from either of those sample types. The sequencing input was peripheral blood. The receptor was isolated from a woman in her late teens or twenties with acute or convalescent COVID-19. Recombination connected TRBV29-1 to TRBJ2-1; 11 bases in the junction line up with TRBD2. The CDR3 reads CSVVPSGRNEQFF. Read as DNA, the sequence is TGCAGCGTTGTGCCTAGCGGGAGGAATGAGCAGTTCTTC.